The source of this T cell receptor (beta chain) is a study of human T cells and chemical hapten exposure. Overall study results and limits: With regard to DPC sensitization, TCRs above 1 in 1000 frequency did not change.

As handled by the study authors: Samples ranged from about 20,000 to 700,000 TCRs, with a median of approximately 91,000. A single record per CDR3 protein comes from TCRdb applying MiXCR to the RACE reads. The V and J calls were determined by TCRdb, not by the authors. The sample includes some 87,000 distinct CDR3 sequences, 9% to 12% of them seen just once. Time point defined: patch test 1, 2 weeks after DPC sensitization. The treatment: therapeutic diphenylcyclopropenone sensitization with weekly scalp DPC. Patients had alopecia, were aged 18 to 70, and were not pregnant. As regards this clonotype: The antigen remains unidentified.

Germline V gene data show CDR1 as MDHEN and CDR2 as SYDVKM. The CDR3 spans 13 residues. Trimming stripped 4 bases from V and 10 bases from J, with 11 bases between. The chain combines TRBV28 with TRBJ1-6; D perhaps matches TRBD1 (6 bases). The receptor comes from a woman aged 45-60 years with alopecia areata. Some clones in this sample may be carry-over from other donors' samples. Source: whole blood, taken in connection with sensitization to the hapten diphenylcyclopropenone (DPC). DNA of the CDR3: TGTGCCAGCAGTTCTAGGACAGACTCACCCCTCCACTTT. It encodes CASSSRTDSPLHF.